The clone carrying this T cell receptor (beta chain) was observed a few times. The antigen remains unidentified. TCRdb reprocessed the reads with MiXCR, giving one entry per CDR3 protein. The table records 560,000 or so distinct CDR3 sequences, more than 15% of them present only once. Germline V gene sequence: CDR1 KGHDR, CDR2 SFDVKD. The CDR3 extends over 11 amino acids. Trimming shortened V by 7 bases and J by 6 bases, and 6 bases separated the two germline ends. The sample comes from a study of T cell repertoires in cytomegalovirus infection. Regarding the study as a whole: Adding up the frequency of public TCR beta families identified people who carried CMV plus the relevant HLA.

The chain is built from TRBV24-1 and TRBJ2-1; D might be TRBD1 (5 bases). The source material was CD8+ T cells from PBMCs. The TCR comes from a human donor in good health (CMV status not recorded). Some clones in this sample may be carry-over from other donors' samples. This CDR3 is CATRDSNEQFF. The CDR3 nucleotides are TGTGCCACCAGAGACAGCAATGAGCAGTTCTTC.